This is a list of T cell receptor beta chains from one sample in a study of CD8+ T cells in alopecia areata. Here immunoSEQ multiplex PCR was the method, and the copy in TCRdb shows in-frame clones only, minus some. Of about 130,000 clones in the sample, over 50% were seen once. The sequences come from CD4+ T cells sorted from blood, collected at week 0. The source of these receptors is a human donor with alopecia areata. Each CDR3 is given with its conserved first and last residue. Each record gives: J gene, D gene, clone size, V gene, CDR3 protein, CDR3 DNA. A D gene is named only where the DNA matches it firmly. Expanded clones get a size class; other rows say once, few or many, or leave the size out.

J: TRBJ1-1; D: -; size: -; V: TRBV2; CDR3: CASSEWDTEAFF; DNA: TGTGCCAGCAGTGAATGGGACACTGAAGCTTTCTTT
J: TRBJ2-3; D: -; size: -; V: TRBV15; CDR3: CATSREGVASTDTQYF; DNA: TGTGCCACCAGCAGAGAGGGGGTTGCTAGCACAGATACGCAGTATTTT
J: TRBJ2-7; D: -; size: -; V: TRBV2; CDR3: CASDPWTETYEQYF; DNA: TGTGCCAGCGACCCCTGGACAGAAACCTACGAGCAGTACTTC
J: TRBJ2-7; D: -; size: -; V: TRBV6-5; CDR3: CASSYSAASYEQYF; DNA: TGTGCCAGCAGTTATTCAGCGGCCTCCTACGAGCAGTACTTC
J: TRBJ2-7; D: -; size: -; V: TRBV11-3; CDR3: CASSLSMGYEQYF; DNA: TGTGCCAGCAGCTTAAGTATGGGCTACGAGCAGTACTTC
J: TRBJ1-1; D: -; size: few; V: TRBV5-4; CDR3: CASSLGGTWGMNTEAFF; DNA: TGTGCCAGCAGCCTTGGGGGGACCTGGGGGATGAACACTGAAGCTTTCTTT
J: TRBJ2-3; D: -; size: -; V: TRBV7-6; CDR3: CASSLMTVDTQYF; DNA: TGTGCCAGCAGCTTAATGACAGTGGATACGCAGTATTTT
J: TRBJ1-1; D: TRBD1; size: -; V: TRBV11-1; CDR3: CASSLGNRGNTEAFF; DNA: TGTGCCAGCAGCCTAGGAAACAGGGGGAACACTGAAGCTTTCTTT
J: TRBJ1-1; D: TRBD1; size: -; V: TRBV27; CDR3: CASSLAGQGNTEAFF; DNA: TGTGCCAGCAGTTTGGCGGGACAGGGGAACACTGAAGCTTTCTTT
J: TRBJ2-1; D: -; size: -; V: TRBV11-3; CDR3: CASSSNTGQHNEQFF; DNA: TGTGCCAGCAGCTCCAATACGGGGCAACACAATGAGCAGTTCTTC
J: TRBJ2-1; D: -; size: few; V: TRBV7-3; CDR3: CASSLISGNEQFF; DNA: TGTGCCAGCAGCTTAATATCCGGGAATGAGCAGTTCTTC
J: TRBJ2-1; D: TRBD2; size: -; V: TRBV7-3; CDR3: CASSTGLAGDNEQFF; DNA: TGTGCCAGCAGCACCGGACTAGCGGGAGACAATGAGCAGTTCTTC
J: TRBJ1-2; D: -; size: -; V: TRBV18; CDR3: CASSQGPLYGYTF; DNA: TGTGCCAGCTCACAGGGACCGCTCTATGGCTACACCTTC
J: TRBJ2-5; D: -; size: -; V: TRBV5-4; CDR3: CASSRKQGSRETQYF; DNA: TGTGCCAGCAGTCGGAAACAGGGTAGTAGAGAGACCCAGTACTTC
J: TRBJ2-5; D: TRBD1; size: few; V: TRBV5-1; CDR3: CASSFDRGPSSQYF; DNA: TGCGCCAGCAGCTTCGACAGGGGTCCCTCTTCCCAGTACTTC
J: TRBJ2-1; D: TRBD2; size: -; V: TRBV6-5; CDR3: CASSPKRETAEQFF; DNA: TGTGCCAGCAGTCCCAAGCGGGAGACGGCTGAGCAGTTCTTC
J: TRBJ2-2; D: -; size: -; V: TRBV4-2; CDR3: CASSQGMARRTGELFF; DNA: TGTGCCAGCAGCCAAGGGATGGCTCGTAGAACCGGGGAGCTGTTTTTT
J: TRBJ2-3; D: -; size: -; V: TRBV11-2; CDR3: CASSLVGGRGSDTQYF; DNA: TGTGCCAGCAGCTTAGTAGGGGGGCGCGGTTCAGATACGCAGTATTTT
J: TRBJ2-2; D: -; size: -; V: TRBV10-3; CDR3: CAISEWTDGGELFF; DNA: TGTGCCATCAGTGAGTGGACAGATGGCGGGGAGCTGTTTTTT
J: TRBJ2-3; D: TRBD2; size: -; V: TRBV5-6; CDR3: CASSSLTSGYTDTQYF; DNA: TGTGCCAGCAGCTCATTGACTAGCGGCTACACAGATACGCAGTATTTT
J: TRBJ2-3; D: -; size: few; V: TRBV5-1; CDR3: CASSLEQITDTQYF; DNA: TGCGCCAGCAGCTTGGAACAGATCACAGATACGCAGTATTTT
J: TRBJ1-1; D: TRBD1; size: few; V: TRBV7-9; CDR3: CASSLGDRGPEAFF; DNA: TGTGCCAGCAGCTTAGGTGACAGGGGGCCTGAAGCTTTCTTT
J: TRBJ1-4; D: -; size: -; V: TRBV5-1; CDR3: CASSPRKTPSDNEKLFF; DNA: TGCGCCAGCAGCCCCAGAAAAACACCTTCCGATAATGAAAAACTGTTTTTT
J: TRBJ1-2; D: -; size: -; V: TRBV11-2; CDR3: CASSLVHTANYGYTF; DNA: TGTGCCAGCAGCTTAGTTCACACAGCTAACTATGGCTACACCTTC
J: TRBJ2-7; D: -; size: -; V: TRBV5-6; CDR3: CASSLTGAYEQYF; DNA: TGTGCCAGCAGCTTGACGGGAGCCTACGAGCAGTACTTC
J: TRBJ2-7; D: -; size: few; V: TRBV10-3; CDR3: CATGRDSYEQYF; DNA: TGTGCCACAGGGCGGGACAGCTACGAGCAGTACTTC
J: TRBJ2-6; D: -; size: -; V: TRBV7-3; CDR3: CASSLSRDSGANVLTF; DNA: TGTGCCAGCAGCTTAAGCAGGGACTCTGGGGCCAACGTCCTGACTTTC